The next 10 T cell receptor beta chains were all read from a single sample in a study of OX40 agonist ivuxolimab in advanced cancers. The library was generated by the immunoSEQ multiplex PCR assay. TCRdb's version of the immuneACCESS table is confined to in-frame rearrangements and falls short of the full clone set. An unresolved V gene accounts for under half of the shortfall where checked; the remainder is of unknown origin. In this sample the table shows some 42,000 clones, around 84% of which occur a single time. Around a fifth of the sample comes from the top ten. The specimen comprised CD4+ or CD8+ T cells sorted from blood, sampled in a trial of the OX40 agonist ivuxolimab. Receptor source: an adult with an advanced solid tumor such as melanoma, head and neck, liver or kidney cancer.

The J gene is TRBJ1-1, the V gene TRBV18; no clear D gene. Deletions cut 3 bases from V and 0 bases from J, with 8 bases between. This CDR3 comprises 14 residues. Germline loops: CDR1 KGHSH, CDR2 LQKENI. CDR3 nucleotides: TGTGCCAGCTCACCCCCGACACTGAACACTGAAGCTTTCTTT. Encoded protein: CASSPPTLNTEAFF.

The CDR3 spells CASSRETQYF. CDR3 DNA: TGTGCCAGCAGTCGGGAGACCCAGTACTTC. The gene calls are TRBV28 and TRBJ2-5; D remains ambiguous. Germline-derived CDR1 and CDR2 are MDHEN and SYDVKM. CDR3 length equals 10 residues. V was clipped by 5 bases and J by 5 bases, with 3 bases between them.

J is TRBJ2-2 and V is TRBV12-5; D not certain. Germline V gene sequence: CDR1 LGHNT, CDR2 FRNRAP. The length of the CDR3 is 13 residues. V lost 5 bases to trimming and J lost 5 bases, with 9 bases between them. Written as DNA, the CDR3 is TGTGCTAGTGGTGACGGCAGGACCGGGGAGCTGTTTTTT. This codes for CASGDGRTGELFF.

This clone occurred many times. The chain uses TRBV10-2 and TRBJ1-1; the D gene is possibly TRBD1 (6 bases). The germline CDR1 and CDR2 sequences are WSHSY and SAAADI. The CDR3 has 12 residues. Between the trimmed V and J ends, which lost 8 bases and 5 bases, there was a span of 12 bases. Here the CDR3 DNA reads TGCGCCAGCGTGGGGGCAGCAACTGAAGCTTTCTTT. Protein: CASVGAATEAFF.

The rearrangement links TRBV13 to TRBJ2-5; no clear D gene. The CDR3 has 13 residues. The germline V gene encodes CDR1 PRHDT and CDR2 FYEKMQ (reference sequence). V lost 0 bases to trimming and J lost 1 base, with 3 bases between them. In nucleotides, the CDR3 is TGTGCCAGCAGCTTAGGACTCCAAGAGACCCAGTACTTC. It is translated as CASSLGLQETQYF.

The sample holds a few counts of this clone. The CDR3 region has the DNA TGTGCCAGCAGCCACGGGACAGGGGACGAGCAGTACTTC. It specifies CASSHGTGDEQYF. The rearrangement uses TRBV7-7 and TRBJ2-7; 10 nucleotides align to TRBD1. In germline, CDR1 is SSHAT, CDR2 FNYEAQ (reference sequence). The CDR3 has 13 residues. V shed 5 bases, J shed 5 bases, and the junction held 3 bases outside the gene matches.

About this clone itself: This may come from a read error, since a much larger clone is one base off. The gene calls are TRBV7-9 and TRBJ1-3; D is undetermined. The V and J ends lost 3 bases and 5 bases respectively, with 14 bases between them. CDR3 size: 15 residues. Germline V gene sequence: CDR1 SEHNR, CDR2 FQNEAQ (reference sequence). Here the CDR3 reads CASSFSGRARNTIYF. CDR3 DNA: TGTGCCAGCAGCTTTTCGGGGAGGGCTAGAAACACCATATATTTT.

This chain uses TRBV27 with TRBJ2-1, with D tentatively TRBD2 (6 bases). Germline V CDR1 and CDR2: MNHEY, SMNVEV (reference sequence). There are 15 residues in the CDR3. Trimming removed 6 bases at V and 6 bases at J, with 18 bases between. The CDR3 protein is CASSLVGGISNEQFF. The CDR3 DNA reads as TGTGCCAGCAGCCTGGTTGGCGGGATTTCCAATGAGCAGTTCTTC.

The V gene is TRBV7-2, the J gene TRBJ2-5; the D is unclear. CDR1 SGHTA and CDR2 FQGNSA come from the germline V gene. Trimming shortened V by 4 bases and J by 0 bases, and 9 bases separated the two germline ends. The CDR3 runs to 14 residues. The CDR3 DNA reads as TGTGCCAGCAGCTCCCCGTCGTACCAAGAGACCCAGTACTTC. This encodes CASSSPSYQETQYF.

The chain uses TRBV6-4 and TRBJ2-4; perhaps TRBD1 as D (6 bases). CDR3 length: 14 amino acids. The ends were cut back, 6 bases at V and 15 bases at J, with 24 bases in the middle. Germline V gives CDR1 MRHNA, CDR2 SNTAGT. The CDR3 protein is CASSLTSTDSSWYF. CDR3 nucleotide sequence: TGTGCCAGCAGCCTCACCTCCACGGACAGTTCTTGGTACTTC.